This T cell receptor beta chain was recorded in a study of vaccination and CD4 T cells after COVID-19. Looking at the study overall: Participants were vaccinated with two doses, given as either BNT162b2 or mRNA-1273 vaccine.

The germline CDR1 and CDR2 sequences are SNHLY and FYNNEI. The CDR3 contains 14 residues. V shed 6 bases and J shed 0 bases, with 10 bases lying between them. About this clonotype: The antigen is not known.

Oncomine TCR Beta short-read sequencing was applied to DNA from cultured CD4+ T cells. TCRdb recomputed calls from the PCR reads with MiXCR, one row per CDR3 protein. The sample contains about 20,000 distinct CDR3 sequences, over 50% of which appear only once. Treatment described: approximately nine-day PBMC culture with coronavirus spike peptide pools or control peptides (ViraFEST assay). Under the ViraFEST approach, antigen-specific T cells were expanded with peptide pools and TCRs subsequently sequenced. Findings of the study overall: For convalescent patients, a median 86.3% of reactive clones surfaced exclusively after vaccination.

Sequencing was performed on CD4+ T cells from blood, cultured in vitro. The chain uses TRBV2 and TRBJ2-3, with D perhaps assigned TRBD1 or TRBD2 (6 bases each). This TCR derives from a human donor who had recovered from COVID-19. Written as DNA, the CDR3 is TGTGCCAGCAGACTAGGGGGGAGCACAGATACGCAGTATTTT. This translates into CASRLGGSTDTQYF.